A single sample gave rise to the 8 T cell receptor beta chains below, sequenced in a study of shared clonotypes between healthy human individuals. TCRdb's table, derived via immunoSEQ multiplex PCR, lists solely in-frame clones and lacks some. This sample has 530,000 or so clones, with about 80% found just once. Material: PBMCs. These receptors were taken from a woman aged 40 to 50 in good health. Some clones in this sample may be carry-over from other donors' samples.

The V and J genes are TRBV11-2 and TRBJ2-7, with D uncertain. Looked up from germline, CDR1 is SGHAT and CDR2 is FQNNGV. The germline V and J ends were trimmed by 5 bases and 3 bases, with 8 bases remaining between them. This CDR3 comprises 12 residues. The CDR3 bases are TGTGCCAGCAGCCCAGGAAACTACGAGCAGTACTTC. Residues: CASSPGNYEQYF. The full variable domain, completed using reference TRBV11-2 and TRBJ2-7, is EAGVAQSPRYKIIEKRQSVAFWCNPISGHATLYWYQQILGQGPKLLIQFQNNGVVDDSQLPKDRFSAERLKGVDSTLKIQPAKLEDSAVYLCASSPGNYEQYFGPGTRLTVT.

This chain joins TRBV19 and TRBJ1-1; perhaps TRBD1 as D (6 bases). This CDR3 contains 14 residues. The ends were cut back, 4 bases at V and 5 bases at J, with 14 bases in the middle. Germline CDR1 LNHDA, CDR2 SQIVND (reference sequence). The CDR3 DNA reads TGTGCCAGTAGTACTACACAGGGTGGGACTGAAGCTTTCTTT. Its translation: CASSTTQGGTEAFF.

The V call is TRBV9, the J call TRBJ1-2; D might be TRBD1 (6 bases). The CDR3 covers 12 residues. Trimming stripped 3 bases from V and 6 bases from J, with 9 bases between. Germline values: CDR1 SGDLS, CDR2 YYNGEE. CDR3 DNA: TGTGCCAGCAGCGCGGACAGCAATGGCTACACCTTC. It yields the protein CASSADSNGYTF. Based on the CDR3 plus reference TRBV9 and TRBJ1-2, the full variable domain is DSGVTQTPKHLITATGQRVTLRCSPRSGDLSVYWYQQSLDQGLQFLIQYYNGEERAKGNILERFSAQQFPDLHSELNLSSLELGDSALYFCASSADSNGYTFGSGTRLTVV.

In this sample, this clone turned up a few times. V and J are TRBV2 and TRBJ1-2; D possibly corresponds to TRBD1 (6 bases). The CDR3 loop spans 15 amino acids. Germline CDR1 SNHLY, CDR2 FYNNEI. Deletions cut 7 bases from V and 4 bases from J, with 19 bases between. CDR3 sequence: CASIWDTSGGYGYTF. The CDR3 nucleotides are TGTGCCAGCATCTGGGACACCTCAGGTGGCTATGGCTACACCTTC.

This clone has a count of ten or more. V usage is TRBV9 and J usage is TRBJ2-3; maybe TRBD1 (5 bases). Looked up from germline, CDR1 is SGDLS and CDR2 is YYNGEE. The CDR3 is 15 residues long. The germline V and J ends were trimmed by 3 bases and 0 bases, with 11 bases remaining between them. CDR3 sequence: CASSARQISTDTQYF. The CDR3 DNA reads as TGTGCCAGCAGCGCAAGACAGATAAGCACAGATACGCAGTATTTT.

This clone appeared a few times. The chain links TRBV4-3 to TRBJ2-1; either TRBD1 or TRBD2 may supply D (5 bases each). V shed 0 bases and J shed 5 bases, with 14 bases lying between them. Per the germline V gene, CDR1 is LGHNA and CDR2 is YSLEER. CDR3 size: 16 residues. CDR3 loop: CASSQDLWDPNNEQFF. The CDR3 nucleotides read TGCGCCAGCAGCCAAGATTTGTGGGACCCGAACAATGAGCAGTTCTTC.

This clone has more than one count but fewer than ten. The rearrangement joins TRBV19 to TRBJ1-2; the D gene is possibly TRBD1 (5 bases). With 3 bases removed from V and 6 bases from J, the gap between germline ends came to 11 bases. There are 13 residues in the CDR3. Looked up from germline, CDR1 is LNHDA and CDR2 is SQIVND (reference sequence). The CDR3 nucleotides are TGTGCCAGTAGTATGGTCAGGGACGATGGCTACACCTTC. Translating it yields CASSMVRDDGYTF.

The chain uses TRBV5-1 and TRBJ2-1; 9 bases agree with TRBD2. Trimming took 3 bases from V and 6 from J; bases not matched to a gene: 7. CDR3 size: 15 residues. The germline CDR1 and CDR2 sequences are SGHRS and YFSETQ. The CDR3 loop is CASSWREGTANEQFF. The CDR3 DNA follows: TGCGCCAGCAGCTGGCGGGAGGGAACGGCCAATGAGCAGTTCTTC.